The 30 T cell receptor beta chains presented below share a single source sample, sequenced in a study of blood T cell repertoires in COVID-19 (TCRdb year 2020). Library preparation used the immunoSEQ multiplex PCR assay. The clones in this table, taken by TCRdb from immuneACCESS, are in-frame only. Not every clone is retained; where verified, under half of the shortfall comes from an unresolved V gene, and the cause of the rest is unknown. Across this sample there are around 40,000 clones, with 65% to 90% seen only once. The ten largest clones add up to about 9.3% of the sample. Sequencing used peripheral blood. The receptors were gathered from a human donor in a cohort sampled during active COVID-19.

The chain joins TRBV5-6 to TRBJ1-6, with a weak D call TRBD1 (6 bases). Per the germline V gene, CDR1 is SGHDT and CDR2 is YYEEEE. The CDR3 length is 18 residues. The germline V and J ends were trimmed by 0 bases and 4 bases, with 17 bases remaining between them. CDR3 sequence: CASSLVVTGSLYNSPLHF. CDR3 nucleotide sequence: TGTGCCAGCAGCTTGGTCGTAACAGGGAGCCTTTATAATTCACCCCTCCACTTT.

The chain joins TRBV7-2 to TRBJ2-7; 8 nucleotides align to TRBD1. Germline V gene sequence: CDR1 SGHTA, CDR2 FQGNSA. Germline trimming cut 5 bases from V and 7 bases from J; bases unmatched to any gene: 10. The CDR3 is made up of 14 amino acids. Here the CDR3 DNA reads TGTGCCAGCAGCCCCCGAGCAGGGGGCGAGGAGCAGTACTTC. This gives the protein CASSPRAGGEEQYF.

The V call is TRBV6-2 or TRBV6-3, the J call TRBJ1-1; TRBD1 aligns across 8 bases. CDR3 length: 13 amino acids. The V and J ends lost 4 bases and 4 bases, in that order; junction bases with no gene match: 2. Germline V gene data show CDR1 as MNHEY and CDR2 as SVGEGT. CDR3 region: CASSSTGGTEAFF. In DNA, the CDR3 is TGTGCCAGCAGTTCCACAGGGGGCACTGAAGCTTTCTTT.

V gene TRBV5-4 combines with J gene TRBJ1-1; D gene ambiguous. Germline CDR1 SGHNT, CDR2 YYREEE (reference sequence). Trimming took 4 bases from V and 5 from J, leaving 15 bases between them. The CDR3 has 14 amino acids. CDR3: CASSRETPGTEAFF. In DNA form, the CDR3 reads TGTGCCAGCAGCCGTGAAACCCCGGGAACTGAAGCTTTCTTT.

This clone was seen a single time. This sequence joins TRBV2 and TRBJ2-3; D not resolved. Germline lookup yields CDR1 SNHLY and CDR2 FYNNEI. CDR3 size: 15 residues. V was cut by 2 bases and J by 6 bases, with 15 bases left in between. Here the CDR3 reads CASSEPASLTDTQYF. The CDR3 coding sequence is TGTGCCAGCAGTGAACCGGCTAGTCTCACGGATACGCAGTATTTT.

The V and J genes are TRBV5-4 and TRBJ2-2; TRBD2 aligns across 7 bases. CDR1 is SGHNT and CDR2 is YYREEE in the germline V gene (reference sequence). V lost 3 bases and J lost 3; bases outside the gene matches: 11. CDR3 length equals 17 residues. The CDR3 DNA follows: TGTGCCAGCAGCTCCCCGGGCGGGAGTTGGGACACCGGGGAGCTGTTTTTT. Protein sequence: CASSSPGGSWDTGELFF.

The gene calls are TRBV5-1 and TRBJ2-7; weak D call: TRBD1 (6 bases). Per the germline V gene, CDR1 is SGHRS and CDR2 is YFSETQ. The CDR3 extends over 14 amino acids. The V and J ends lost 0 bases and 1 base respectively, with 8 bases between them. The CDR3 protein is CASSLGQGSYEQYF. CDR3 DNA: TGCGCCAGCAGCTTGGGGCAGGGGTCCTACGAGCAGTACTTC.

The chain has TRBV20-1 and TRBJ2-1, with 8 bases identical to TRBD1. This CDR3 has 11 residues. Per the germline V gene, CDR1 is DFQATT and CDR2 is SNEGSKA (reference sequence). Trimming at V came to 3 bases and at J to 13 bases, leaving 5 bases not matched to a gene. CDR3 region: CSASQQGGQFF. The CDR3 coding sequence is TGCAGTGCTAGCCAACAGGGGGGACAGTTCTTC.

The chain carries TRBV15 and TRBJ1-5; a weak D match, TRBD1 (5 bases). The V and J ends lost 0 bases and 6 bases respectively, with 9 bases between them. The CDR3 runs to 14 residues. CDR1 and CDR2 from the germline V gene are LNHNV and YYDKDF (reference sequence). CDR3: CATSREVGVQPQHF. The CDR3 DNA reads as TGTGCCACCAGCAGAGAAGTAGGGGTTCAGCCCCAGCATTTT.

J is TRBJ1-1 and V is TRBV19; 10 bases align to TRBD1. V trimming: 9 bases; J trimming: 2 bases; junction bases outside the gene matches: 6. The CDR3 has 14 amino acids. Germline V CDR1 and CDR2: LNHDA, SQIVND (reference sequence). This CDR3 reads CASRGQGRNTEAFF. The CDR3 DNA reads as TGTGCCAGCCGGGGACAGGGGCGAAACACTGAAGCTTTCTTT.

This chain links TRBV6-5 with TRBJ1-2; 10 bases fit TRBD1. Trimming removed 7 bases from V and 6 bases from J; junction bases left unmatched: 11. This CDR3 is built from 15 residues. Germline V gene lookup returns CDR1 MNHEY and CDR2 SVGAGI. The CDR3, as DNA: TGTGCCAGCACCATCCGCGGGACAGGGGTTAATGGCTACACCTTC. Residues: CASTIRGTGVNGYTF.

The chain uses TRBV6-6 and TRBJ2-5; possible D gene TRBD2, 6 bases. Trimming pared 7 bases from V and 7 bases from J, leaving 16 bases between. The germline V gene has CDR1 MNHNY and CDR2 SVGAGI (reference sequence). This CDR3 is built from 13 residues. CDR3 sequence (DNA): TGTGCCAGCAACCCGACTAGTTCGGCGACCCAGTACTTC. Translating gives CASNPTSSATQYF.

The chain carries TRBV7-6 and TRBJ2-3; 8 bases fit TRBD2. The junction had 10 bases not matched to a gene; V was cut back by 5 bases and J by 3 bases. From germline, CDR1 is SGHVS and CDR2 FNYEAQ. The CDR3 is 16 amino acids. CDR3 sequence reads: CASSPGVAGRTDTQYF. In DNA form, the CDR3 reads TGTGCCAGCAGCCCCGGGGTAGCGGGAAGAACAGATACGCAGTATTTT.

This chain links TRBV9 with TRBJ1-5; D uncertain. Germline loops: CDR1 SGDLS, CDR2 YYNGEE. The CDR3 extends over 15 amino acids. V shed 3 bases and J shed 4 bases, with 14 bases lying between them. Here the CDR3 reads CASSGGGQNNQPQHF. As DNA, the CDR3 is TGTGCCAGCAGCGGTGGTGGGCAGAATAATCAGCCCCAGCATTTT.

This clone was found a few times. The chain is built from TRBV6-2 or TRBV6-3 and TRBJ1-1; tentative D call: TRBD1 (6 bases). Looked up from germline, CDR1 is MNHEY and CDR2 is SVGEGT. The CDR3 loop spans 14 amino acids. V lost 4 bases, J lost 5 bases, and 14 bases lay in between. CDR3 nucleotides: TGTGCCAGCAGTTTTGCTTCCCAGGGGACTGAAGCTTTCTTT. Translating gives CASSFASQGTEAFF.

V gene TRBV12-3 or TRBV12-4 combines with J gene TRBJ1-1, with a possible D match to TRBD1 (5 bases). V dropped 7 bases and J dropped 0 bases, with 9 bases sitting between them. The CDR3 covers 13 residues. The CDR3 sequence is CASNQGLNTEAFF. The CDR3 region has the DNA TGTGCCAGCAATCAGGGTTTGAACACTGAAGCTTTCTTT.

The chain recombines TRBV15 with TRBJ2-3, with D possibly being TRBD2 (5 bases). With 0 bases removed from V and 2 bases from J, the gap between germline ends came to 12 bases. CDR1 LNHNV and CDR2 YYDKDF come from the germline V gene (reference sequence). This CDR3 has 16 residues. CDR3 region: CATSRDLTTFTDTQYF. In nucleotides, the CDR3 is TGTGCCACCAGCAGAGATTTGACTACCTTCACAGATACGCAGTATTTT.

This chain links TRBV7-9 with TRBJ2-2, with D unresolved. The length of the CDR3 is 16 residues. V was shortened by 4 bases and J by 6 bases, with 18 bases between the two germline ends. Germline V gene sequence: CDR1 SEHNR, CDR2 FQNEAQ (reference sequence). The CDR3 spells CASSSRSTWQAGELFF. In nucleotides, the CDR3 is TGTGCCAGCAGCTCACGCTCAACGTGGCAGGCCGGGGAGCTGTTTTTT.

The chain has TRBV6-5 and TRBJ2-2; possible D gene TRBD2, 5 bases. The CDR3 is made up of 13 amino acids. The V gene's germline CDR1 is MNHEY and CDR2 SVGAGI. V was cut by 11 bases and J by 3 bases, with 13 bases left in between. DNA of the CDR3: TGTGCCTCCCGGTCGGGGTACACCGGGGAGCTGTTTTTT. It codes for CASRSGYTGELFF.

The rearrangement links TRBV2 to TRBJ1-1; no definite D call. This CDR3 has 13 amino acids. Trimming left V 4 bases short and J 5 bases short, with 11 bases between. Germline-derived CDR1 and CDR2 are SNHLY and FYNNEI. The CDR3 loop is CASSGGPRTEAFF. The CDR3 DNA is TGTGCCAGCAGTGGTGGCCCGCGGACTGAAGCTTTCTTT.

The V call is TRBV5-6, the J call TRBJ2-7, with 9 positions matching TRBD1. The trim removed 4 bases at V and 2 bases at J, leaving 4 bases unmatched. Germline CDR1 SGHDT, CDR2 YYEEEE. The CDR3 has 14 amino acids. This CDR3 is CASSPTGGAYEQYF. Written as DNA, the CDR3 is TGTGCCAGCAGCCCGACAGGGGGGGCCTACGAGCAGTACTTC.

The chain links TRBV10-2 to TRBJ1-5, with TRBD1 matching 9 bases. Germline-derived CDR1 and CDR2 are WSHSY and SAAADI. Trimming cost V 5 bases and J 5 bases; bases outside gene matches: 7. The CDR3 length is 15 residues. This chain's CDR3 is CASSPARTGDQPQHF. The CDR3 DNA is TGCGCCAGCAGTCCAGCCCGGACAGGGGATCAGCCCCAGCATTTT.

The rearrangement uses TRBV18 and TRBJ2-5, with a weak D call TRBD2 (6 bases). The germline V and J ends were trimmed by 3 bases and 5 bases, with 16 bases remaining between them. There are 15 residues in the CDR3. CDR1 is KGHSH and CDR2 is LQKENI in the germline V gene. The CDR3 coding sequence is TGTGCCAGCTCACCTGGAGGGGCCCAACGGGAGACCCAGTACTTC. Amino acid sequence: CASSPGGAQRETQYF.

The chain couples TRBV6-6 to TRBJ1-3; D is undetermined. Germline V CDR1 and CDR2: MNHNY, SVGAGI (reference sequence). V dropped 5 bases and J dropped 3 bases, with 20 bases sitting between them. CDR3 length: 17 amino acids. In DNA form, the CDR3 reads TGTGCCAGCAGTCGATCCGGACGGGAGGAAATTGGAAACACCATATATTTT. Amino acids: CASSRSGREEIGNTIYF.

The chain uses TRBV2 and TRBJ2-3; 13 bases map to TRBD2. V lost 5 bases, J lost 4 bases, and 6 bases stayed unmatched. Germline-derived CDR1 and CDR2 are SNHLY and FYNNEI. This CDR3 has 16 amino acids. The CDR3 region is CASSPRLAGGPDTQYF. The CDR3 bases are TGTGCCAGCAGTCCCAGACTAGCGGGAGGTCCAGATACGCAGTATTTT. The full variable domain, its missing parts supplied by reference TRBV2 and TRBJ2-3, is EPEVTQTPSHQVTQMGQEVILRCVPISNHLYFYWYRQILGQKVEFLVSFYNNEISEKSEIFDDQFSVERPDGSNFTLKIRSTKLEDSAMYFCASSPRLAGGPDTQYFGPGTRLTVL.

This clone counts as medium-sized. This chain joins TRBV3-1 (or the pseudogene TRBV3-2) and TRBJ1-2, with D unclear. The V end lost 4 bases, the J end lost 8 bases, and 14 bases lay between the germline ends. The germline gives CDR1 LGHDT, CDR2 YNNKEL (reference sequence). The CDR3 length is 13 residues. The DNA for the CDR3 is TGTGCCAGCAGCCGAGGCATTACTAGGGGCTACACCTTC. Amino acid sequence: CASSRGITRGYTF.

This chain connects TRBV4-1 to TRBJ2-2; 7 bases are a match to TRBD2. V gave up 0 bases and J gave up 10 bases; unmatched junction bases: 11. The CDR3 sequence is 16 residues long. The germline V gene has CDR1 MGHRA and CDR2 YSYEKL. The CDR3 spells CASSQDGSGGPAELFF. The CDR3 DNA sequence: TGCGCCAGCAGCCAAGATGGTTCGGGGGGTCCCGCGGAGCTGTTTTTT.

V and J are TRBV5-6 and TRBJ1-5; a weak D match, TRBD1 (5 bases). The CDR3 is 14 amino acids. V was cut by 2 bases and J by 2 bases, with 8 bases left in between. CDR1 and CDR2 (germline): SGHDT, YYEEEE. CDR3 sequence (DNA): TGTGCCAGCAGCTTAGGGGATGGCAATCAGCCCCAGCATTTT. Translated, it gives CASSLGDGNQPQHF. Full variable domain (missing parts from reference TRBV5-6 and TRBJ1-5): DAGVTQSPTHLIKTRGQQVTLRCSPKSGHDTVSWYQQALGQGPQFIFQYYEEEERQRGNFPDRFSGHQFPNYSSELNVNALLLGDSALYLCASSLGDGNQPQHFGDGTRLSIL.

This chain joins TRBV7-6 and TRBJ2-2, with D unclear. Germline V gene data show CDR1 as SGHVS and CDR2 as FNYEAQ. The CDR3 extends over 15 amino acids. V was pared by 1 base and J by 6 bases, with 12 bases between. The CDR3 region is CASSLDISSSGELFF. CDR3 DNA: TGTGCCAGCAGCTTAGATATATCCTCGTCCGGGGAGCTGTTTTTT.

The chain couples TRBV10-3 to TRBJ2-3, with 9 positions matching TRBD1. CDR1 is ENHRY and CDR2 is SYGVKD in the germline V gene. The trim removed 8 bases at V and 1 base at J, leaving 13 bases unmatched. This CDR3 has 17 residues. The CDR3 nucleotides read TGTGCCATCGGGACAGGGAAAACCTCAGGGGGCACAGATACGCAGTATTTT. The encoded protein is CAIGTGKTSGGTDTQYF.